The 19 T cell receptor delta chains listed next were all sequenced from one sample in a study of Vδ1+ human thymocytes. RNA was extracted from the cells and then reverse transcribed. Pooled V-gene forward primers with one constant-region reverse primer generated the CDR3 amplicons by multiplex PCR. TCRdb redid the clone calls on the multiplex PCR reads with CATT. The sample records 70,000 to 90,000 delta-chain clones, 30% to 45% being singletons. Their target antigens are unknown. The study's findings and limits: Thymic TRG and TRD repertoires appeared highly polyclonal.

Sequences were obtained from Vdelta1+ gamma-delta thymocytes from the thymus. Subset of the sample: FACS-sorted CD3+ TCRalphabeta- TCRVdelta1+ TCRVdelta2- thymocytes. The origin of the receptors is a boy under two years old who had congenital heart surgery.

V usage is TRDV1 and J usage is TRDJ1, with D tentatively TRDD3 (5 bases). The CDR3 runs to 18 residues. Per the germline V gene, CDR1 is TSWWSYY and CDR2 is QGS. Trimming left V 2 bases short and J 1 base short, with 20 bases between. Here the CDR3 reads CALGECGEIISFTDKLIF. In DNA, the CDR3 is TGTGCTCTTGGGGAATGCGGGGAGATCATTTCGTTCACCGATAAACTCATCTTT.

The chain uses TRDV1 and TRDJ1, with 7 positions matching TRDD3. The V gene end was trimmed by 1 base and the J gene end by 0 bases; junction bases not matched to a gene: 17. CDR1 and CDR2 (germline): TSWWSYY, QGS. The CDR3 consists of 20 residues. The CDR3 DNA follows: TGTGCTCTTGGGGAACATCAAGTACTGGGGATTTTTTCCTACACCGATAAACTCATCTTT. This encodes CALGEHQVLGIFSYTDKLIF.

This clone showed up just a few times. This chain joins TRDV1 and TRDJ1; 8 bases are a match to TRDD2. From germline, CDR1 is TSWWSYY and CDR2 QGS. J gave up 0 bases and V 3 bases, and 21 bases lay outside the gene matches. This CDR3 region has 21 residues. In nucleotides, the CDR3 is TGTGCTCTTGGGGACCACTTCCTACCCTCGACTCATGAAATCAACACCGATAAACTCATCTTT. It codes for CALGDHFLPSTHEINTDKLIF.

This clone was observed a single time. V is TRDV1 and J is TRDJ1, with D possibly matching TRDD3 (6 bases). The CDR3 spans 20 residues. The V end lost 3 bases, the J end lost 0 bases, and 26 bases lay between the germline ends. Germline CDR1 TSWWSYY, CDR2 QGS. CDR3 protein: CALGEPPWTRGLGDTDKLIF. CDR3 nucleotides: TGTGCTCTTGGGGAGCCACCCTGGACTCGGGGATTAGGCGACACCGATAAACTCATCTTT.

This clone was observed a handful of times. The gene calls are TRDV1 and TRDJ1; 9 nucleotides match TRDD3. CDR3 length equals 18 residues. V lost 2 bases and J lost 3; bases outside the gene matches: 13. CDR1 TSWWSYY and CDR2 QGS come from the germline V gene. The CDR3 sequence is CALGEGWRGGYFPDKLIF. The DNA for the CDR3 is TGTGCTCTTGGGGAAGGCTGGCGCGGGGGATACTTTCCCGATAAACTCATCTTT.

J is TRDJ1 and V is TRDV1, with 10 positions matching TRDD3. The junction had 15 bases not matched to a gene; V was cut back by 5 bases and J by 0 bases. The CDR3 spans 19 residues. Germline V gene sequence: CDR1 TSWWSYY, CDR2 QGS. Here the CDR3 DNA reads TGTGCTCTTGGGATCAACCCACGCCTTACTGGGGGATACACCGATAAACTCATCTTT. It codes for CALGINPRLTGGYTDKLIF.

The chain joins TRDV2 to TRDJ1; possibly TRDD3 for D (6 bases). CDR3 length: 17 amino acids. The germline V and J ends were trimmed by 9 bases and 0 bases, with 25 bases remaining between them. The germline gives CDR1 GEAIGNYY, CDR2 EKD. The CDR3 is CATTVWGHPIYTDKLIF. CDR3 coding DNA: TGTGCCACCACGGTCTGGGGCCACCCAATCTACACCGATAAACTCATCTTT.

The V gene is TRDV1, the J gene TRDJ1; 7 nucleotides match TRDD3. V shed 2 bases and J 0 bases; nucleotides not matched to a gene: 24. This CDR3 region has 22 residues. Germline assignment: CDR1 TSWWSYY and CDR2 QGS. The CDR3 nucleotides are TGTGCTCTTGGGGAATTGATTGGGGAAAGAGGGGATAAACCCAATTACACCGATAAACTCATCTTT. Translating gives CALGELIGERGDKPNYTDKLIF.

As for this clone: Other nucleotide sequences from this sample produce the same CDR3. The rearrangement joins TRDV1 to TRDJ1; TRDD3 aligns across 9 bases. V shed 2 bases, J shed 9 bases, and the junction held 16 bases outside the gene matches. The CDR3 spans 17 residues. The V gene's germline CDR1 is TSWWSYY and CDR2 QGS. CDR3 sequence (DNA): TGTGCTCTTGGGGAATCCTTCTGGGGGATGTCAGCCCCAGAACTCATCTTT. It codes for CALGESFWGMSAPELIF.

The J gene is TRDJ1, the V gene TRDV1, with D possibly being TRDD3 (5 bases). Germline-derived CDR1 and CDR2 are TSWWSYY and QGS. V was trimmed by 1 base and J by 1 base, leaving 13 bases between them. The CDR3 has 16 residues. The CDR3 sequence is CALGERPGGPTDKLIF. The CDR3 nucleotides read TGTGCTCTTGGGGAACGGCCGGGGGGCCCCACCGATAAACTCATCTTT.

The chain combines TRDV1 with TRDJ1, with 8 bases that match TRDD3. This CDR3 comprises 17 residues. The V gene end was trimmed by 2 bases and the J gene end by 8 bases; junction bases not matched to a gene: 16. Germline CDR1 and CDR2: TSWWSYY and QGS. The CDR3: CALGEGSRLGWGRKLIF. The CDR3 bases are TGTGCTCTTGGGGAAGGCTCCCGTCTCGGCTGGGGGAGGAAACTCATCTTT.

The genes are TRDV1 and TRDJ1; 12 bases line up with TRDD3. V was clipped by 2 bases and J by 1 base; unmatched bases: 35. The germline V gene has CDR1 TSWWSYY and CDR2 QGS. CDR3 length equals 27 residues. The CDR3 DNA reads TGTGCTCTTGGGGAAACTAACTCCTACCTGGGGACTACTGGGGGATACCCGCCATACCGATTCACCGATAAACTCATCTTT. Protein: CALGETNSYLGTTGGYPPYRFTDKLIF.

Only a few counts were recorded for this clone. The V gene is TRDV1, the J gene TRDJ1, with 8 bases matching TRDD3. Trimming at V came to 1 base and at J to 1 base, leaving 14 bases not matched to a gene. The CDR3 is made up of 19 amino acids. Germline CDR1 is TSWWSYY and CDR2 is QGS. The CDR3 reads CALGEQALRRLGGTDKLIF. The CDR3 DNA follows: TGTGCTCTTGGGGAACAGGCCCTACGGCGACTGGGGGGCACCGATAAACTCATCTTT.

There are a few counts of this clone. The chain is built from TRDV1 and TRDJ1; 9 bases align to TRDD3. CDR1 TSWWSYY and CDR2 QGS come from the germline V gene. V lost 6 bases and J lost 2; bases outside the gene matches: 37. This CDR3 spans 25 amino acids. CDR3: CALGKSTRTGYWGTHTLKNTDKLIF. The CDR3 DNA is TGTGCTCTTGGAAAATCTACGAGGACGGGGTACTGGGGGACGCACACACTAAAAAATACCGATAAACTCATCTTT.

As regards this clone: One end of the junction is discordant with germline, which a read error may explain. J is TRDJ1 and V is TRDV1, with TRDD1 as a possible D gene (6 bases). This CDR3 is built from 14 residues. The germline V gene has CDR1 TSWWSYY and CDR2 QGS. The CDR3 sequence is CALGQIGYTDQLIF. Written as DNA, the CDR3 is TGTGCTCTTGGGCAAATAGGGTACACCGATCAACTCATCTTT.

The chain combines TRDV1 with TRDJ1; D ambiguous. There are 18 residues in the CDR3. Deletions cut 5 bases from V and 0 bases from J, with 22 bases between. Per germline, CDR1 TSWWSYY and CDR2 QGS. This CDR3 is CALGNRWSKRLYTDKLIF. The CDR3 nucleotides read TGTGCTCTTGGGAACCGGTGGTCCAAACGCCTCTACACCGATAAACTCATCTTT.

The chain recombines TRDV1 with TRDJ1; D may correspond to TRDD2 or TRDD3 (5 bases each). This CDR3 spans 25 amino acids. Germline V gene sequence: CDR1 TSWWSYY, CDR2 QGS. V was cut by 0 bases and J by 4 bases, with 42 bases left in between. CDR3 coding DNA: TGTGCTCTTGGGGAACTGATCGGGCTTCCCACACTCGTTGAGGGATTCCACGCGTGTGGCGATAAACTCATCTTT. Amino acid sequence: CALGELIGLPTLVEGFHACGDKLIF.

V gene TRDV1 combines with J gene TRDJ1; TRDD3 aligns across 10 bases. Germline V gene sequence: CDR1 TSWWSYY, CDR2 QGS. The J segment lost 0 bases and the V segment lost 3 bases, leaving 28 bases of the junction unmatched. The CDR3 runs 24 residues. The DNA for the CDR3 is TGTGCTCTTGGGGACACTTCCTACATACTGGGGGATTCAGGGTTCTCGGGGGACACCGATAAACTCATCTTT. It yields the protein CALGDTSYILGDSGFSGDTDKLIF.

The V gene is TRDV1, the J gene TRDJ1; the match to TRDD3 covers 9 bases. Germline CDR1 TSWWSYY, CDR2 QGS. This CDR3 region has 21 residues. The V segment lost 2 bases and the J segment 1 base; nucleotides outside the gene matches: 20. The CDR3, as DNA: TGTGCTCTTGGGGAATCTAGTCGGCTACGTACTGGGGGACCTTTCACCGATAAACTCATCTTT. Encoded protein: CALGESSRLRTGGPFTDKLIF.